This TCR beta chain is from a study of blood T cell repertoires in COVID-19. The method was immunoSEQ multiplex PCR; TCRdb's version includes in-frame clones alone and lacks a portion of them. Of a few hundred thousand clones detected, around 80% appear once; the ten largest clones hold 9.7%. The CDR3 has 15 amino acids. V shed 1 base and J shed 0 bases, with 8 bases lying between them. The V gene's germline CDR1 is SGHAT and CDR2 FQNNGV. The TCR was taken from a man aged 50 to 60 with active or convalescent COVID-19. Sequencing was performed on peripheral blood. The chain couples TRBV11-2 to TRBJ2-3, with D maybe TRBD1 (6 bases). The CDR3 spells CASSLVGASTDTQYF. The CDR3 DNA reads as TGTGCCAGCAGCTTAGTGGGGGCTAGCACAGATACGCAGTATTTT.